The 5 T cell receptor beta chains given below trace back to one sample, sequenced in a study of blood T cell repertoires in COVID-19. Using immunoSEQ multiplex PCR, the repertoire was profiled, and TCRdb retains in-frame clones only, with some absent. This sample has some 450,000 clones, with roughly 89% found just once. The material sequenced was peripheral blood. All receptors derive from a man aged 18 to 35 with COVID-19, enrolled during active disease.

The CDR3 sequence is CATSWRISNQPQHF. CDR3 bases: TGTGCCACCAGCTGGAGGATTAGCAATCAGCCCCAGCATTTT. V is TRBV15 and J is TRBJ1-5; D gene uncertain. The CDR3 has 14 residues. Germline CDR1 and CDR2: LNHNV and YYDKDF (reference sequence). Trimming pared 5 bases from V and 0 bases from J, leaving 8 bases between. The variable domain in full, completed from reference TRBV15 and TRBJ1-5, reads DAMVIQNPRYQVTQFGKPVTLSCSQTLNHNVMYWYQQKSSQAPKLLFHYYDKDFNNEADTPDNFQSRRPNTSFCFLDIRSPGLGDTAMYLCATSWRISNQPQHFGDGTRLSIL.

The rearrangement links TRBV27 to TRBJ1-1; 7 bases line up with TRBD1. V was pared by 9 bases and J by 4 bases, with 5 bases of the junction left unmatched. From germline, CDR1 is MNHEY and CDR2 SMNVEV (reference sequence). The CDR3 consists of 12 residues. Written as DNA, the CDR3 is TGTGCCAGTAAACAGGGGACCACTGAAGCTTTCTTT. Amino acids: CASKQGTTEAFF.

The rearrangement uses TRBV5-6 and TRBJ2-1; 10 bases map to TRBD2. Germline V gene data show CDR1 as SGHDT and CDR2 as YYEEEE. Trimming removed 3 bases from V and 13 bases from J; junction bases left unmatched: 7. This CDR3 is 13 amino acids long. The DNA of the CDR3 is TGTGCCAGCAGCTGGGAGCGGGAGGGCCTACAGTTCTTC. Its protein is CASSWEREGLQFF.

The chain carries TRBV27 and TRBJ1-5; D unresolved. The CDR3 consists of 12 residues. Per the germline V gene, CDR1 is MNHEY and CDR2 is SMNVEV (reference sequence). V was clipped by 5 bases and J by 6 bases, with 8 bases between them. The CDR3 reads CASSPLGQPQHF. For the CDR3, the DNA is TGTGCCAGCAGTCCCCTCGGTCAGCCCCAGCATTTT.

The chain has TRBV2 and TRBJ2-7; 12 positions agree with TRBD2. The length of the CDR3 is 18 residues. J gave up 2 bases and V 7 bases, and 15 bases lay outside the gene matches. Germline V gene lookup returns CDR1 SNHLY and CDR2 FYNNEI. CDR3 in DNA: TGTGCCAGCACCCTAACGGCTAGCGGGGGGGCGAAAACCTACGAGCAGTACTTC. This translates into CASTLTASGGAKTYEQYF.